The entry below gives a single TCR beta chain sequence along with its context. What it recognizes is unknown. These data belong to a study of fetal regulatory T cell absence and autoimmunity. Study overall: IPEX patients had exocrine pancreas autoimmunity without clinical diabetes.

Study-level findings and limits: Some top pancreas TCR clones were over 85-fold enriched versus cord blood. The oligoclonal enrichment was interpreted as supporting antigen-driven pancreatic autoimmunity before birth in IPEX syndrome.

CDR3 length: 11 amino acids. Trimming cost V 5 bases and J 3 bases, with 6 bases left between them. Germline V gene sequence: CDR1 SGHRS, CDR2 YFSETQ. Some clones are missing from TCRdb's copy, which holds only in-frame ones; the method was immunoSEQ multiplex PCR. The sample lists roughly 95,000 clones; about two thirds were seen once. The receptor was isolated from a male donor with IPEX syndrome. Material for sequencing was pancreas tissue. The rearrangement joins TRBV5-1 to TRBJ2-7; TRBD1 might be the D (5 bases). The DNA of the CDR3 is TGCGCCAGCAGGGACAACTACGAGCAGTACTTC. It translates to CASRDNYEQYF.